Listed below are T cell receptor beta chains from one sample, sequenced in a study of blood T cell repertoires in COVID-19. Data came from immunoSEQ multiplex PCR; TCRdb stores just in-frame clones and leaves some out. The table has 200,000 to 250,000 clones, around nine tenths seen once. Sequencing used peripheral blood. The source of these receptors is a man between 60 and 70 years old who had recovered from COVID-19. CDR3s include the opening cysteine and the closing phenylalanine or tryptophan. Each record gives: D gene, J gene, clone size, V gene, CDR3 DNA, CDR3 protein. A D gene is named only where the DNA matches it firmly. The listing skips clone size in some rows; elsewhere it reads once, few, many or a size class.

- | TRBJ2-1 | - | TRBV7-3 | TGTGCCAGCAGCCCCCGCCGGGGCTACAATGAGCAGTTCTTC | CASSPRRGYNEQFF
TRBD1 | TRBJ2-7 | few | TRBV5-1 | TGCGCCAGCAGCTTGGGTACAGGGGCCTCTACGTTGGAGCAGTACTTC | CASSLGTGASTLEQYF
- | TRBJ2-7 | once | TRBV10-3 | TGTGCCATCAGTGAGTCTTCGGACGAGCAGTACTTC | CAISESSDEQYF
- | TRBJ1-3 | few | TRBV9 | TGTGCCAGCAGCGTAGCAGGCGGAAACACCATATATTTT | CASSVAGGNTIYF
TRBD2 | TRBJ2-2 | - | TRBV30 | TGTGCCTGGAAGGCTAGCGGGAGCGGAAACACCGGGGAGCTGTTTTTT | CAWKASGSGNTGELFF
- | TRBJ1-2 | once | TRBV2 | TGTGCCAGCAGTGAGCAGGGTTCCTATGGCTACACCTTC | CASSEQGSYGYTF
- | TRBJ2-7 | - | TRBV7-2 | TGTGCCAGCAGCGGGGAAGGGGGTTACCACGAGCAGTACTTC | CASSGEGGYHEQYF
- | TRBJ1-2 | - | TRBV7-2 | TGTGCCAGCAGCTTAACAGGATCCGCTAACTATGGCTACACCTTC | CASSLTGSANYGYTF
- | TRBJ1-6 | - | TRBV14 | TGTGCCAGCAGGGTACAGGATAATTCACCCCTCCACTTT | CASRVQDNSPLHF
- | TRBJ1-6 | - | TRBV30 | TGTGCCTGGACCCTTCGGGGGGGATACAATTCACCCCTCCACTTT | CAWTLRGGYNSPLHF
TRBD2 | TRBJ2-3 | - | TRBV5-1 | TGCGCCAGCAGCGACCGGACTAGCGGCACAGATACGCAGTATTTT | CASSDRTSGTDTQYF
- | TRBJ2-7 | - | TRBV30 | TGTGCCTGGAGTTCCTGGACAGTCTACTACTACGAGCAGTACTTC | CAWSSWTVYYYEQYF
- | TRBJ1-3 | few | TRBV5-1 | TGCGCCAGCAGCGATGGGACACCGAGCTCTGGAAACACCATATATTTT | CASSDGTPSSGNTIYF
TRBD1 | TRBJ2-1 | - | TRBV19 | TGTGCCAGTATTGGAGACAGGGGTGGCAATGAGCAGTTCTTC | CASIGDRGGNEQFF
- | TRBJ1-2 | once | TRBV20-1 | TGCAGTGCTAGTTATCGTAACGGCTATGGCTACACCTTC | CSASYRNGYGYTF
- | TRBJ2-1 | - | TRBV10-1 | TGCGCCAGCAGTGAAGACGGGGTCCGACACAATGAGCAGTTCTTC | CASSEDGVRHNEQFF
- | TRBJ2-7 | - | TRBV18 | TGTGCCAGCTCACCAGATGCGGAGGTGCCCCTCTTC | CASSPDAEVPLF
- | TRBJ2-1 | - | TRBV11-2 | TGTGCCAGCAGCTTACTCCATGACAACTACAATGAGCAGTTCTTC | CASSLLHDNYNEQFF
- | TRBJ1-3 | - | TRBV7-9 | TGTGCCAGCAGCCCCCTCCAGGGGTTCTCTGGAAACACCATATATTTT | CASSPLQGFSGNTIYF
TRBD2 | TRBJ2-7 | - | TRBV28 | TGTGCCAGCAGTGGGGGGGTTATCAGGTTATCCTACGAGCAGTACTTC | CASSGGVIRLSYEQYF
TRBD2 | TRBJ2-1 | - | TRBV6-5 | TGTGCCAGCAGCGACGGGAGGAATCCCAATGAGCAGTTCTTC | CASSDGRNPNEQFF
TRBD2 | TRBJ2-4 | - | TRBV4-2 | TGTGCCAGCAGCCAAGTCGTCGGGACTAGCGGACCCCAGTACTTC | CASSQVVGTSGPQYF
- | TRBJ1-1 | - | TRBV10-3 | TGTGCCATCACAACTGACAGTCTGAACACTGAAGCTTTCTTT | CAITTDSLNTEAFF
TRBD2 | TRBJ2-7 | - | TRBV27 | TGTGCCAGCAGTTCCCGGACTAGCGGGGTGACTTACGAGCAGTACTTC | CASSSRTSGVTYEQYF
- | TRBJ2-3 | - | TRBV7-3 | TGTGCCAGCAGCTTAGGAGACACAGATACGCAGTATTTT | CASSLGDTDTQYF
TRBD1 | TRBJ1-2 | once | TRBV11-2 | TGTGCCAGCAGTCGACAGGGGTCCGGCTACACCTTC | CASSRQGSGYTF
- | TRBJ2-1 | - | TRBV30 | TGTGCCGTCCAAAAAGCGGACTTATACAATGAGCAGTTCTTC | CAVQKADLYNEQFF
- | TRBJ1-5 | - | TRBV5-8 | TGTGCCAGCAGCTCCCAGGGGTCGGGCAATCAGCCCCAGCATTTT | CASSSQGSGNQPQHF
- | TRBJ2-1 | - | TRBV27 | TGTGCCAGCGGCCAGACTAGGCACAATGAGCAGTTCTTC | CASGQTRHNEQFF
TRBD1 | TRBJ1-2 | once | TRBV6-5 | TGTGCCAGCAGTTACGGTTGGGACAGGGTTGATGGCTACACCTTC | CASSYGWDRVDGYTF
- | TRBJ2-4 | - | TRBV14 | TGTGCCAGCAGCCAAGATACCAGGGTTGGCAAAAACATTCAGTACTTC | CASSQDTRVGKNIQYF
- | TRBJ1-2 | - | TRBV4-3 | TGCGCCAGCAGCCAAGAAGGCGGTCCCGGAGGCTACACCTTC | CASSQEGGPGGYTF
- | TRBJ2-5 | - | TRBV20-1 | TGCAGTGCTGGACTCGCAGAGACCCAGTACTTC | CSAGLAETQYF
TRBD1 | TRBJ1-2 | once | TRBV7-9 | TGTGCCAGCAGCAACAGACAGGGTGGTGGCTACACCTTC | CASSNRQGGGYTF
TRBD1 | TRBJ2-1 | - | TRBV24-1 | TGTGCCACCAGTATCGGGACAGGGATGTTCAATGAGCAGTTCTTC | CATSIGTGMFNEQFF
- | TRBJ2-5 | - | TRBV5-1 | TGCGCCAGCAGCCGTTCACTAGGGGGGGTCCAAGAGACCCAGTACTTC | CASSRSLGGVQETQYF
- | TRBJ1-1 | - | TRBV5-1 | TGCGCCAGCAGCTTGAGCAGGGGGAACACTGAAGCTTTCTTT | CASSLSRGNTEAFF
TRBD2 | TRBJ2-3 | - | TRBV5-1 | TGCGCCAGCAGGCGGGAGGGCGCAGATACGCAGTATTTT | CASRREGADTQYF
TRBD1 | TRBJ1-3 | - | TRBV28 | TGTGCCAGCAGTCTAGGGACAGGGTCTGGAAACACCATATATTTT | CASSLGTGSGNTIYF
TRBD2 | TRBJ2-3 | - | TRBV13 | TGTGCCAGCAGCTTCAACAGCGGGAGGGCCGCAGATACGCAGTATTTT | CASSFNSGRAADTQYF
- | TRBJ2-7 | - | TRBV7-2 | TGTGCCAGCAGCGATAGCTCAGGGGGGCATGAGCAGTACTTC | CASSDSSGGHEQYF
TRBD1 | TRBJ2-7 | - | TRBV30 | TGTGCCTGGAGTGCGGACAGGGCCCAGTACTTC | CAWSADRAQYF
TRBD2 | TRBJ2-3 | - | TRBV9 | TGTGCCAGCAGTGTGGGGTCTAGCGGCTCAGATACGCAGTATTTT | CASSVGSSGSDTQYF
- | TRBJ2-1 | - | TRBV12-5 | TGTGCTAGTGGTCTCTCTAGCTCCTACAATGAGCAGTTCTTC | CASGLSSSYNEQFF
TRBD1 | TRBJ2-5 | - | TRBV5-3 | TGTGCCAGAAGTCGAGGGGGCGCGGAGACCCAGTACTTC | CARSRGGAETQYF
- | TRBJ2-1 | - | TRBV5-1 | TGCGCCAGCAGCGGGGGGCACAGGGGCCGGAGCTCCTACAATGAGCAGTTCTTC | CASSGGHRGRSSYNEQFF
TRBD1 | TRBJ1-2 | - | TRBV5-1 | TGCGCCAGCAGCTTGGAGGCAGGGGGCTGGGATGGCTACACCTTC | CASSLEAGGWDGYTF
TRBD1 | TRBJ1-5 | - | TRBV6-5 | TGTGCCAGCAGTTACTCGTCAGGGGGCGGCCATCAGCCCCAGCATTTT | CASSYSSGGGHQPQHF
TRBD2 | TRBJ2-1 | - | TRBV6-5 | TGTGCCAGCAGCTCCAGCGGGGGGGAATGGAATGAGCAGTTCTTC | CASSSSGGEWNEQFF
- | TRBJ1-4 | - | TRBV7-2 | TGTGCCAGCAGTTCTGCTTGGGCTGAAAAACTGTTTTTT | CASSSAWAEKLFF
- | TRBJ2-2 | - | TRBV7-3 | TGTGCCAGCAGCTTAAAAGTGGTCAGGGGAACCGGGGAGCTGTTTTTT | CASSLKVVRGTGELFF
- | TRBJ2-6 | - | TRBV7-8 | TGTGCCAGCAGCCCCGAGGCCTATTCTGGGGCCAACGTCCTGACTTTC | CASSPEAYSGANVLTF
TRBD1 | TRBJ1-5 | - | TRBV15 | TGTGCCACCAGGGGGGGTACTATGGACAGGGGGTTATTGAGCAATCAGCCCCAGCATTTT | CATRGGTMDRGLLSNQPQHF
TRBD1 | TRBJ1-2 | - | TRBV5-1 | TGCGCCAGCAGCCGACAGGGGGCGGATGGCTACACCTTC | CASSRQGADGYTF
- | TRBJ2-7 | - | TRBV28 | TGTGCCAGCAGTTTATTACCCGGGTCTTCCTGGTACGAGCAGTACTTC | CASSLLPGSSWYEQYF
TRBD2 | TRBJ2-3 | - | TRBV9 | TGTGCCAGCAGCGAAGGACTAGCGGGAGGGGTTACGCAGTATTTT | CASSEGLAGGVTQYF
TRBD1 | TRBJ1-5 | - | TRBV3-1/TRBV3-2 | TGTGCCAGCAGCCAAGACCCAGGGGGGACTCAGCCCCAGCATTTT | CASSQDPGGTQPQHF
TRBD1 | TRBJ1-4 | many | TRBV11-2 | TGTGCCAGCAGCTCCTACAGGGGTCTGAATGAAAAACTGTTTTTT | CASSSYRGLNEKLFF